What follows is one T cell receptor (beta chain) and its context. These data belong to a study of technical replicates of blood from several donors. Germline lookup yields CDR1 SGDLS and CDR2 YYNGEE. V trimming: 4 bases; J trimming: 0 bases; junction bases outside the gene matches: 7. The CDR3 has 15 amino acids. Data came from immunoSEQ multiplex PCR; TCRdb stores just in-frame clones and leaves some out. The repertoire holds tens of thousands of clones, with 90% to 95% as singletons. This chain joins TRBV9 and TRBJ2-7; 7 bases line up with TRBD2. The TCR comes from a human donor in good health. The specimen sequenced was T cells isolated from PBMCs. The CDR3 DNA sequence: TGTGCCAGCAGCCCAAGGACTAGTCCCTCCTACGAGCAGTACTTC. Encoded protein: CASSPRTSPSYEQYF.